The 32 T cell receptor beta chains below were found in one sample sequenced in a study of T cell responses to AZD1222 COVID-19 vaccine (dated by TCRdb to the early 2020s). This specimen's time point label, per the study, means: baseline before first vaccination. The library came from the immunoSEQ multiplex PCR assay. In TCRdb, the immuneACCESS table is reduced to in-frame sequences with V and J assigned. These tables do not hold every clone; where another copy was compared, an unresolved V gene accounts for under half, and the others remain unexplained. The sample table lists approximately 160,000 clones, 90% to 95% of them with a count of one. The ten largest account for about 4.6% of the sample. Sequences were derived from peripheral blood, sampled on day 0 of AZD1222 vaccination. The source is an adult in good health.

The chain carries TRBV9 and TRBJ1-2; TRBD1 matches 7 bases. From germline, CDR1 is SGDLS and CDR2 YYNGEE. The V segment lost 4 bases and the J segment 4 bases; nucleotides outside the gene matches: 13. CDR3 length equals 16 residues. In DNA form, the CDR3 reads TGTGCCAGCAGCACCCCGACAGGGCCGACCTTCTATGGCTACACCTTC. It translates to CASSTPTGPTFYGYTF.

V is TRBV28 and J is TRBJ1-4, with a tentative D call TRBD1 (5 bases). This CDR3 spans 14 amino acids. Deletions cut 4 bases from V and 7 bases from J, with 13 bases between. Per the germline V gene, CDR1 is MDHEN and CDR2 is SYDVKM. CDR3: CASSSDSGGEKLFF. CDR3 coding DNA: TGTGCCAGCAGTTCCGACAGCGGAGGTGAAAAACTGTTTTTT. The full variable domain, rest sourced from reference TRBV28 and TRBJ1-4, is DVKVTQSSRYLVKRTGEKVFLECVQDMDHENMFWYRQDPGLGLRLIYFSYDVKMKEKGDIPEGYSVSREKKERFSLILESASTNQTSMYLCASSSDSGGEKLFFGSGTQLSVL.

The V gene is TRBV7-2, the J gene TRBJ1-3; no reliable D call. CDR1 SGHTA and CDR2 FQGNSA come from the germline V gene. Trimming pared 2 bases from V and 4 bases from J, leaving 6 bases between. This CDR3 is built from 13 residues. CDR3 in amino acids: CASSLNSGNTIYF. The CDR3 DNA reads as TGTGCCAGCAGCTTAAACTCCGGAAACACCATATATTTT. Full variable domain (rest looked up from reference TRBV7-2 and TRBJ1-3): GAGVSQSPSNKVTEKGKDVELRCDPISGHTALYWYRQSLGQGLEFLIYFQGNSAPDKSGLPSDRFSAERTGGSVSTLTIQRTQQEDSAVYLCASSLNSGNTIYFGEGSWLTVV.

The chain has TRBV25-1 and TRBJ2-4; the D gene could be TRBD1 or TRBD2 (5 bases each). From germline, CDR1 is MGHDK and CDR2 SYGVNS. The CDR3 is made up of 13 amino acids. Trimming stripped 4 bases from V and 2 bases from J, with 6 bases between. DNA of the CDR3: TGTGCCAGCAGTGCGGGGCCCAAAAACATTCAGTACTTC. Translated: CASSAGPKNIQYF.

The chain employs TRBV14 and TRBJ2-5, with 9 bases aligning to TRBD1. The CDR3 has 15 amino acids. Germline CDR1 SGHDN, CDR2 FVKESK. J gave up 4 bases and V 4 bases, and 7 bases lay outside the gene matches. The CDR3, as DNA: TGTGCCAGCAGCCCCCTGGACAGGGGACGAGAGACCCAGTACTTC. It codes for CASSPLDRGRETQYF.

This chain joins TRBV7-9 and TRBJ2-5, with a weak D call TRBD2 (5 bases). CDR1 is SEHNR and CDR2 is FQNEAQ in the germline V gene (reference sequence). The CDR3 consists of 13 residues. V was cut by 2 bases and J by 5 bases, with 9 bases left in between. Here the CDR3 DNA reads TGTGCCAGCAGCTTACCTAGCAGGGAGACCCAGTACTTC. This gives the protein CASSLPSRETQYF.

Remarks on this clone: One junction end does not reproduce the germline sequence, and a read error may be involved. The chain links TRBV7-2 to TRBJ2-3, with a weak D call TRBD1 (6 bases). CDR1 and CDR2 from the germline V gene are SGHTA and FQGNSA. The CDR3 length is 13 residues. The chain's CDR3 is CASSLNVVGHRVF. The CDR3 DNA is TGTGCCAGCAGCTTAAACGTAGTCGGCCACAGGGTTTTT.

This clone appeared a few times. V and J are TRBV19 and TRBJ1-5; D unclear. Trimming shortened V by 6 bases and J by 8 bases, and 11 bases separated the two germline ends. Germline loops: CDR1 LNHDA, CDR2 SQIVND (reference sequence). The CDR3 spans 12 residues. CDR3 DNA: TGTGCCAGTAGAGCCACTTATGAGCCCCAGCATTTT. Amino acids: CASRATYEPQHF.

This chain joins TRBV3-1 (or the pseudogene TRBV3-2) and TRBJ1-1; TRBD1 matches 9 bases. Unmatched junction bases numbered 6, after V lost 5 bases and J lost 11 bases. Germline V gives CDR1 LGHDT, CDR2 YNNKEL (reference sequence). There are 12 residues in the CDR3. CDR3 sequence reads: CASSYGQGRAFF. The CDR3 DNA is TGTGCCAGCAGCTACGGACAGGGGAGGGCTTTCTTT.

The V gene is TRBV11-2, the J gene TRBJ2-3; D is uncertain. The germline gives CDR1 SGHAT, CDR2 FQNNGV. Trimming shortened V by 0 bases and J by 8 bases, and 9 bases separated the two germline ends. The CDR3 consists of 13 residues. CDR3 DNA sequence: TGTGCCAGCAGCTTAGATCCATTAGGTACGCAGTATTTT. It codes for CASSLDPLGTQYF.

The V gene is TRBV15, the J gene TRBJ2-3, with 10 bases identical to TRBD2. This CDR3 is 20 amino acids long. Germline CDR1 and CDR2: LNHNV and YYDKDF (reference sequence). V dropped 3 bases and J dropped 0; count of bases not matched to a gene: 15. CDR3 sequence: CATSSGLAGDALSSTDTQYF. The CDR3 DNA reads as TGTGCCACCAGCAGCGGGCTAGCGGGAGATGCACTATCTAGCACAGATACGCAGTATTTT.

The rearrangement links TRBV6-5 to TRBJ1-4; weak D call: TRBD1 (5 bases). Trimming left V 4 bases short and J 8 bases short, with 20 bases between. Per the germline V gene, CDR1 is MNHEY and CDR2 is SVGAGI. The CDR3 extends over 16 amino acids. The CDR3 reads CASSLHGGDNAEKLFF. Written as DNA, the CDR3 is TGTGCCAGCAGTTTACATGGGGGAGACAATGCGGAAAAACTGTTTTTT.

The gene calls are TRBV2 and TRBJ2-2; 7 bases map to TRBD1. The CDR3 is 15 amino acids. With 6 bases clipped from V and 5 bases from J, the junction kept 9 bases outside the gene matches. CDR1 and CDR2 (germline): SNHLY, FYNNEI. The CDR3 nucleotides are TGTGCCAGCAGCGACGACAGGGTTGGAACCGGGGAGCTGTTTTTT. Protein sequence: CASSDDRVGTGELFF.

The J gene is TRBJ2-6, the V gene TRBV5-4, with unresolved D. Trimming stripped 2 bases from V and 2 bases from J, with 8 bases between. Germline CDR1 is SGHNT and CDR2 is YYREEE (reference sequence). The CDR3 sequence is 15 residues long. Here the CDR3 reads CASSFWGTGANVLTF. The CDR3 nucleotides are TGTGCCAGCAGCTTTTGGGGAACTGGGGCCAACGTCCTGACTTTC. The full variable domain, completed using reference TRBV5-4 and TRBJ2-6, is ETGVTQSPTHLIKTRGQQVTLRCSSQSGHNTVSWYQQALGQGPQFIFQYYREEENGRGNFPPRFSGLQFPNYSSELNVNALELDDSALYLCASSFWGTGANVLTFGAGSRLTVL.

V is TRBV6-5 and J is TRBJ1-1, with D perhaps matching TRBD1 (5 bases). Germline-derived CDR1 and CDR2 are MNHEY and SVGAGI. The ends were cut back, 2 bases at V and 1 base at J, with 5 bases in the middle. The CDR3 loop spans 13 amino acids. CDR3 protein: CASSYGTNTEAFF. In DNA, the CDR3 is TGTGCCAGCAGTTACGGGACGAACACTGAAGCTTTCTTT.

The chain combines TRBV12-3 or TRBV12-4 with TRBJ1-6, with no clear D. The CDR3 loop spans 13 amino acids. The ends were cut back, 2 bases at V and 9 bases at J, with 8 bases in the middle. The CDR3 DNA is TGTGCCAGCAGTTTAAGTGACGGTTCACCCCTCCACTTT. It codes for CASSLSDGSPLHF.

The rearrangement joins TRBV4-2 to TRBJ2-2, with 7 bases identical to TRBD2. Germline V CDR1 and CDR2: LGHNA, YNFKEQ. This CDR3 has 15 residues. V gave up 1 base and J gave up 6 bases; unmatched junction bases: 5. The CDR3 reads CASSQGEGGPGELFF. In DNA form, the CDR3 reads TGTGCCAGCAGCCAAGGGGAGGGAGGGCCCGGGGAGCTGTTTTTT.

This clone was recorded a few times. The chain couples TRBV11-3 to TRBJ2-3; D is possibly TRBD2 (6 bases). With 3 bases removed from V and 5 bases from J, the gap between germline ends came to 15 bases. Per germline, CDR1 SGHNT and CDR2 YENEEA. The CDR3 consists of 15 residues. CDR3 bases: TGTGCCAGCAGCTTTGATAGCGGTCCGGGAGATACGCAGTATTTT. Translated: CASSFDSGPGDTQYF.

The chain uses TRBV29-1 and TRBJ2-4, with D unresolved. The CDR3 is 11 residues long. V was clipped by 6 bases and J by 0 bases, with 3 bases between them. Germline CDR1 is SQVTM and CDR2 is ANQGSEA. The CDR3 region has the DNA TGCAGCGTCTTAGCCAAAAACATTCAGTACTTC. Translating gives CSVLAKNIQYF.

The DNA of the CDR3 is TGTGCCAGCAGCCCTCCTTCTAGCACAGATACGCAGTATTTT. Translating it yields CASSPPSSTDTQYF. The chain recombines TRBV9 with TRBJ2-3; no reliable D call. The V end was cut by 4 bases, the J end by 0 bases, with 9 bases between. The germline V gene encodes CDR1 SGDLS and CDR2 YYNGEE. This CDR3 is built from 14 residues.

The chain recombines TRBV15 with TRBJ1-2, with TRBD1 identical over 11 bases. Germline assignment: CDR1 LNHNV and CDR2 YYDKDF (reference sequence). With 5 bases clipped from V and 5 bases from J, the junction kept 4 bases outside the gene matches. CDR3 length equals 14 residues. The CDR3 DNA follows: TGTGCCACCAGCGCGGACAGGGGGCCTTATGGCTACACCTTC. Amino acids: CATSADRGPYGYTF.

The chain couples TRBV29-1 to TRBJ2-7; no firm D call. Germline values: CDR1 SQVTM, CDR2 ANQGSEA. This CDR3 has 11 amino acids. V was pared by 3 bases and J by 5 bases, with 8 bases between. The CDR3 reads CSVDVGNEQYF. The CDR3 DNA sequence: TGCAGCGTTGATGTGGGGAACGAGCAGTACTTC.

The chain carries TRBV7-2 and TRBJ2-5; 8 positions match TRBD2. This CDR3 has 15 amino acids. V was pared by 3 bases and J by 6 bases, with 9 bases of the junction left unmatched. Germline V CDR1 and CDR2: SGHTA, FQGNSA. The CDR3 DNA is TGTGCCAGCAGCTTCTATAGCGGGGAAGGGAAGACCCAGTACTTC. Translating gives CASSFYSGEGKTQYF.

This chain connects TRBV29-1 to TRBJ2-1; D unresolved. This CDR3 region has 15 residues. Germline CDR1 is SQVTM and CDR2 is ANQGSEA. V dropped 4 bases and J dropped 2 bases, with 15 bases sitting between them. The CDR3 nucleotides read TGCAGCGTTGTACGACCCCCTCCCCCCTACAATGAGCAGTTCTTC. Encoded protein: CSVVRPPPPYNEQFF.

The genes are TRBV6-1 and TRBJ1-1; no reliable D call. V dropped 0 bases and J dropped 1 base, with 12 bases sitting between them. The V gene's germline CDR1 is MNHNS and CDR2 SASEGT. This CDR3 contains 16 residues. The CDR3 coding sequence is TGTGCCAGCAGTGAAGCAATAGGAGCCAGGAACACTGAAGCTTTCTTT. Amino acid sequence: CASSEAIGARNTEAFF.

The V gene is TRBV11-2, the J gene TRBJ1-4; D remains ambiguous. V was trimmed by 5 bases and J by 4 bases, leaving 8 bases between them. CDR1 is SGHAT, CDR2 FQNNGV, per germline. This CDR3 contains 13 residues. CDR3 in DNA: TGTGCCAGCAGCATCGGGTTTAATGAAAAACTGTTTTTT. This encodes CASSIGFNEKLFF.

V is TRBV20-1 and J is TRBJ2-3; the D is unclear. V lost 4 bases, J lost 5 bases, and 4 bases lay in between. The CDR3 has 10 amino acids. CDR1 and CDR2 from the germline V gene are DFQATT and SNEGSKA (reference sequence). For the CDR3, the DNA is TGCAGTGCTACCATAGATACGCAGTATTTT. This translates into CSATIDTQYF.

The chain uses TRBV11-3 and TRBJ1-1; TRBD1 is a possible D gene (5 bases). Trimming removed 5 bases from V and 5 bases from J, with 12 bases in between. The V gene's germline CDR1 is SGHNT and CDR2 YENEEA. This CDR3 contains 13 residues. The DNA of the CDR3 is TGTGCCAGCAGCGCCGGCGAGGGGACTGAAGCTTTCTTT. It is translated as CASSAGEGTEAFF.

This clone was detected once. The chain uses TRBV20-1 and TRBJ1-1; 7 bases match TRBD1. The J segment lost 8 bases and the V segment lost 3 bases, leaving 3 bases of the junction unmatched. Per the germline V gene, CDR1 is DFQATT and CDR2 is SNEGSKA (reference sequence). This CDR3 contains 11 residues. CDR3 nucleotides: TGCAGTGCTAGCCGACAGGGAGAAGCTTTCTTT. Translating gives CSASRQGEAFF.

The V call is TRBV18, the J call TRBJ2-1; D is ambiguous. Germline V gene data show CDR1 as KGHSH and CDR2 as LQKENI. The ends were cut back, 2 bases at V and 8 bases at J, with 7 bases in the middle. CDR3 length equals 12 residues. As DNA, the CDR3 is TGTGCCAGCTCACCATGGAGAGATGAGCAGTTCTTC. It translates to CASSPWRDEQFF.

This clone was recorded only once. The gene calls are TRBV7-2 and TRBJ2-5; maybe TRBD1 (6 bases). With 3 bases removed from V and 2 bases from J, the gap between germline ends came to 16 bases. The V gene's germline CDR1 is SGHTA and CDR2 FQGNSA. The CDR3 is made up of 16 amino acids. The CDR3 nucleotides are TGTGCCAGCAGCTTTGGGCTGAGCGGACAGCAAGAGACCCAGTACTTC. It translates to CASSFGLSGQQETQYF.

V and J are TRBV7-6 and TRBJ1-1; no clear D. The CDR3 has 14 residues. The germline CDR1 and CDR2 sequences are SGHVS and FNYEAQ. The V end was cut by 2 bases, the J end by 0 bases, with 7 bases between. The CDR3, as DNA: TGTGCCAGCAGCTTATCCGCGGTGAACACTGAAGCTTTCTTT. It translates to CASSLSAVNTEAFF.